The next 20 T cell receptor beta chains were all read from a single sample in a study of T-cell memory formation after mild COVID-19. Using its own MiXCR run on the 5' RACE reads, TCRdb lists one record per CDR3 protein. This sample has 350,000 to 400,000 distinct CDR3 sequences; under 25% occur once, and the top ten carry 9.5% to 15%. The sample taken for sequencing was PBMCs or a T cell subset sorted from them (not recorded which). The receptors come from an adult woman who had mild COVID-19 (a few samples of this study predate the infection). Cell type and time point are not known.

The chain employs TRBV7-9 and TRBJ2-1; TRBD1 agrees at 8 bases. The V and J ends lost 0 bases and 7 bases, in that order; junction bases with no gene match: 8. Germline V gene sequence: CDR1 SEHNR, CDR2 FQNEAQ (reference sequence). The CDR3 covers 16 residues. The CDR3 region is CASSLAARQGANEQFF. The CDR3 region has the DNA TGTGCCAGCAGCTTAGCGGCGAGGCAGGGGGCGAATGAGCAGTTCTTC.

The V gene is TRBV11-2, the J gene TRBJ2-3; D might be TRBD2 (5 bases). CDR1 is SGHAT, CDR2 FQNNGV, per germline. The CDR3 runs to 12 residues. Between the trimmed V and J ends, which lost 4 bases and 9 bases, there was a span of 11 bases. CDR3 coding DNA: TGTGCCAGCAGCTCCGAAGCGGCCACGCAGTATTTT. This sequence encodes CASSSEAATQYF.

This clonotype was detected a few times. This rearrangement joins TRBV11-1 to TRBJ1-1; D is uncertain. The CDR3 is 13 amino acids. Trimming took off 5 bases at V and 2 bases at J, with 9 bases between the two ends. Germline V CDR1 and CDR2: SGHAT, FQDESV (reference sequence). CDR3 nucleotides: TGTGCCAGCAGCCTAGGGATTAACACTGAAGCTTTCTTT. Translated: CASSLGINTEAFF.

This clonotype was seen a handful of times. The chain couples TRBV7-3 to TRBJ2-5, with 9 bases fitting TRBD2. The CDR3 consists of 16 residues. Germline V CDR1 and CDR2: SGHTA, FQGTGA. V gave up 2 bases and J gave up 5 bases; unmatched junction bases: 9. The CDR3 protein is CASSLLLGLALETQYF. The CDR3 region has the DNA TGTGCCAGCAGCTTACTTTTGGGACTAGCTCTGGAGACCCAGTACTTC.

The rearrangement joins TRBV7-9 to TRBJ1-4; possibly TRBD1 for D (6 bases). Germline V gives CDR1 SEHNR, CDR2 FQNEAQ (reference sequence). V lost 2 bases, J lost 4 bases, and 17 bases lay in between. The CDR3 covers 17 residues. In DNA, the CDR3 is TGTGCCAGCAGCTTAAGGGTCGGGGGGGCCCTTAATGAAAAACTGTTTTTT. It encodes CASSLRVGGALNEKLFF.

In DNA form, the CDR3 reads TGCAGTGCTATCCGGCGCAATCAGCCCCAGCATTTT. It encodes CSAIRRNQPQHF. The chain has TRBV20-1 and TRBJ1-5, with D unclear. The V end was cut by 4 bases, the J end by 2 bases, with 6 bases between. The CDR3 extends over 12 amino acids. Germline V gene sequence: CDR1 DFQATT, CDR2 SNEGSKA (reference sequence).

The CDR3 DNA sequence: TGTGCCAGCAGCTCCCGGGACAGGGGTCGAGCTAACTATGGCTACACCTTC. Translation: CASSSRDRGRANYGYTF. The V call is TRBV11-1, the J call TRBJ1-2; 10 nucleotides align to TRBD1. The CDR3 totals 17 residues. CDR1 SGHAT and CDR2 FQDESV come from the germline V gene (reference sequence). The V and J ends lost 4 bases and 0 bases, in that order; junction bases with no gene match: 8.

This clonotype was seen only a few times. This rearrangement joins TRBV24-1 to TRBJ2-7; D might be TRBD1 (6 bases). CDR1 is KGHDR and CDR2 is SFDVKD in the germline V gene. The CDR3 consists of 13 residues. V was trimmed by 3 bases and J by 4 bases, leaving 9 bases between them. CDR3 coding DNA: TGTGCCACCAGTGATGGGGACACTTACGAGCAGTACTTC. This encodes CATSDGDTYEQYF.

Only a few counts were recorded for this clonotype. J is TRBJ2-3 and V is TRBV24-1, with D maybe TRBD1 (5 bases). This CDR3 region has 16 residues. Germline V gene data show CDR1 as KGHDR and CDR2 as SFDVKD. V shed 3 bases and J shed 2 bases, with 14 bases lying between them. The CDR3 loop reads CATSDPSGAATDTQYF. The CDR3 DNA sequence: TGTGCCACCAGTGATCCATCTGGGGCGGCCACAGATACGCAGTATTTT.

This clonotype was seen a few times. The chain recombines TRBV6-2 or TRBV6-3 with TRBJ2-4; D uncertain. V lost 5 bases, J lost 1 base, and 12 bases lay in between. This CDR3 is built from 15 residues. Germline CDR1 reads MNHEY; CDR2 reads SVGEGT. Here the CDR3 DNA reads TGTGCCAGCAGTGAGGCGACCTATGCCAAAAACATTCAGTACTTC. This gives the protein CASSEATYAKNIQYF.

This sequence joins TRBV18 and TRBJ1-6, with D possibly matching TRBD1 (6 bases). Germline V gives CDR1 KGHSH, CDR2 LQKENI. This CDR3 spans 13 amino acids. V was shortened by 3 bases and J by 7 bases, with 7 bases between the two germline ends. CDR3 sequence (DNA): TGTGCCAGCTCACCGGACAGAAATTCACCCCTCCACTTT. Its protein is CASSPDRNSPLHF.

The chain joins TRBV5-1 to TRBJ2-4; possible D gene TRBD1, 6 bases. Germline V gives CDR1 SGHRS, CDR2 YFSETQ. V gave up 2 bases and J gave up 10 bases, with 13 bases separating them. The CDR3 is 13 residues long. CDR3 sequence reads: CASSFPRGKIQYF. The DNA of the CDR3 is TGCGCCAGCAGCTTCCCAAGGGGGAAAATTCAGTACTTC.

The CDR3 spells CASGNLAGTYNEQFF. Here the CDR3 DNA reads TGTGCCAGCGGAAACTTAGCGGGCACCTACAATGAGCAGTTCTTC. The J gene is TRBJ2-1, the V gene TRBV12-3 or TRBV12-4; 7 nucleotides align to TRBD2. J was trimmed by 2 bases and V by 8 bases; bases with no gene match: 9. The CDR3 consists of 15 residues.

The chain carries TRBV7-9 and TRBJ1-2; TRBD1 agrees at 9 bases. There are 16 residues in the CDR3. The V gene's germline CDR1 is SEHNR and CDR2 FQNEAQ (reference sequence). The J segment lost 8 bases and the V segment lost 4 bases, leaving 14 bases of the junction unmatched. The CDR3 protein is CASSSGRGQGYEGYTF. The CDR3 DNA reads as TGTGCCAGCAGCTCCGGTCGGGGACAGGGATATGAGGGCTACACCTTC.

This clonotype was observed a few times. This chain uses TRBV7-7 with TRBJ2-5; D remains unclear. Trimming shortened V by 3 bases and J by 5 bases, and 10 bases separated the two germline ends. In germline, CDR1 is SSHAT, CDR2 FNYEAQ (reference sequence). There are 13 residues in the CDR3. CDR3: CASSFGPRETQYF. CDR3 nucleotide sequence: TGTGCCAGCAGCTTCGGACCCAGGGAGACCCAGTACTTC.

This clonotype was seen many times. One end of the junction varies from germline; a read error may be responsible. The V and J genes are TRBV7-9 and TRBJ2-1, with 8 bases that match TRBD2. This CDR3 is built from 14 residues. In germline, CDR1 is SEHNR, CDR2 FQNEAQ (reference sequence). The CDR3 is CASSLAGSYNEQFF. CDR3 bases: TGCGCCAGCAGTCTAGCGGGCTCCTACAATGAGCAGTTCTTC.

V is TRBV24-1 and J is TRBJ2-2, with 9 bases matching TRBD2. The CDR3 is 14 residues long. V lost 5 bases, J lost 7 bases, and 4 bases stayed unmatched. CDR1 and CDR2 (germline): KGHDR, SFDVKD. The CDR3 loop reads CATSVSAGGGELFF. The CDR3 DNA sequence: TGTGCCACCAGTGTCTCAGCGGGAGGCGGGGAGCTGTTTTTT.

There are many counts of this clonotype. V and J are TRBV7-8 and TRBJ2-7; D may be TRBD2 (6 bases). This CDR3 is 14 amino acids long. The V and J ends lost 5 bases and 3 bases respectively, with 14 bases between them. Looked up from germline, CDR1 is SGHVS and CDR2 is FQNEAQ. The CDR3 reads CASSLGGPGYEQYF. In nucleotides, the CDR3 is TGTGCCAGCAGCCTCGGAGGGCCGGGCTACGAGCAGTACTTC.

V is TRBV12-3 or TRBV12-4 and J is TRBJ2-1; 15 bases are a match to TRBD2. Trimming cost V 6 bases and J 6 bases; bases outside gene matches: 9. The CDR3 extends over 17 amino acids. As DNA, the CDR3 is TGTGCCAGCAGCCAAGGGACTAGCGGGAGGACCAGCAATGAGCAGTTCTTC. It codes for CASSQGTSGRTSNEQFF.

This chain links TRBV29-1 with TRBJ2-7; D is uncertain. Germline V gene sequence: CDR1 SQVTM, CDR2 ANQGSEA. Trimming cost V 0 bases and J 2 bases, with 11 bases left between them. This CDR3 has 14 amino acids. The CDR3 DNA follows: TGCAGCGTTGAAGAAATGCCTCCGGCCTACGAGCAGTACTTC. It codes for CSVEEMPPAYEQYF.